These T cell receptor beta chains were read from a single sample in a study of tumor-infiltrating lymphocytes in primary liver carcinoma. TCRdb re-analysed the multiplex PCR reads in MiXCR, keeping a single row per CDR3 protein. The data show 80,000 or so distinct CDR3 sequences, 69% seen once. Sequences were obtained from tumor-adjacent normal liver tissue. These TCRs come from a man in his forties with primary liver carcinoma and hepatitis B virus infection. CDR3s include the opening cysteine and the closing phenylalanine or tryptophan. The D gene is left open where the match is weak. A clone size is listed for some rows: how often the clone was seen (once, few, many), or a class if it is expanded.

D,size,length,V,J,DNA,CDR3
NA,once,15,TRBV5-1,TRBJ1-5,TGCTCCAACAGCCGGGATCCGTCAGTCGAACAGCCCCAGCATTTT,CSNSRDPSVEQPQHF
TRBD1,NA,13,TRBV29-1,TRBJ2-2,TGCAGCGTTCAAGGACAGGGCACCGGGGAGCCGTTTTTT,CSVQGQGTGEPFF
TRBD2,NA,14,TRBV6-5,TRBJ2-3,TGCACCAGCATCCCCAATAGGGGAGGGCATACGCAGTATTTT,CTSIPNRGGHTQYF
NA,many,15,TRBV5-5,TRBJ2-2,TGTGCCAGCAGCTTGGTAGAAGCGAACACCGGGGAGCTGTTTTTT,CASSLVEANTGELFF
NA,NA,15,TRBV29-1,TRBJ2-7,TGCAGCGTCGGACTTACGACACGGGGTAACTACGAGCAGTACTTC,CSVGLTTRGNYEQYF
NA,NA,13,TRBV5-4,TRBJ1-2,TGTGCCAGCAGCTTTCTGGGGAACTATGGCTACACTTTC,CASSFLGNYGYTF
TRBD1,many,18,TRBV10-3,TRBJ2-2,TGTGCCACCGGCCGGGACAGGGGTTCTTTTTCGGAGTCCGGGGAGCTGTTTTTT,CATGRDRGSFSESGELFF
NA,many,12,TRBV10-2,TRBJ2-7,TGCGCCAGCAGTGAGACAGTTAACGAGCAGTACTTC,CASSETVNEQYF
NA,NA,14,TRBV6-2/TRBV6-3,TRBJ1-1,TGTGCCAGTAGGGGGTGGACAGTGAACACTGAAGCTTCCTTT,CASRGWTVNTEASF
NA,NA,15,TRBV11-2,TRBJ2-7,TGTGCCTGCAGCTTAGATAGGGGGGTCAAATACGAGCAGTACTTC,CACSLDRGVKYEQYF
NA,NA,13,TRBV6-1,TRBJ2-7,TGTGCCAACCGGGACTACAGGGAATACGAGCAGTACTTC,CANRDYREYEQYF
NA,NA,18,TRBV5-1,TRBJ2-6,TGCGCCAGCAGCTGGGGAGCAGGTCCCTCCTCTGGGGCCAACGTCCTGACTTTC,CASSWGAGPSSGANVLTF
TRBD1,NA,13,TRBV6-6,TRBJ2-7,TGTGCCAGCAGTCACAGGGGCGGTTACGAGCAGTACTTC,CASSHRGGYEQYF
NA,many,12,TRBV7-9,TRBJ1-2,TGTGCCAGCAGCCAAGGGGCACAGGGCTACACCTTC,CASSQGAQGYTF
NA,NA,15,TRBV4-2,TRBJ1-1,TGTGCCAGCAGCCAAGATTATAAAGGACTCTCTGAAGCTTTCTTT,CASSQDYKGLSEAFF
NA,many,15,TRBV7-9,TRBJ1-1,TGTGCCAGCATCGCGTGGGTTTGGTGGGTCACTGAAGCTTTCTTT,CASIAWVWWVTEAFF
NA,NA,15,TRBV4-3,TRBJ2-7,TGCGCCAGCAGCCAAGATCGGGAGACTCCGTACGAGGACTACTTC,CASSQDRETPYEDYF
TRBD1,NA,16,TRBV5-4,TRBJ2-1,TGTGCCAGCAGTACTCCGGGACAGCTCTCCTACGATGAGCAGTTCTTC,CASSTPGQLSYDEQFF
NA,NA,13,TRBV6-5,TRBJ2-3,TGTGCCAGCACTAAATACCGGTCAGATACGCAGTATTTT,CASTKYRSDTQYF
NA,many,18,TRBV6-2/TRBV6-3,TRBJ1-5,TGTGCCAGCAGTTACGGCGTCGGTACCGGACTTAGCAATCAGCCCCAGCATTTT,CASSYGVGTGLSNQPQHF
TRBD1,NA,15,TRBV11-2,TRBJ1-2,TGTGCCAGCAGCTACACAGGGGGCTCCTTCCCTGGTTACACCTTC,CASSYTGGSFPGYTF
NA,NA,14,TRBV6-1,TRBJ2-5,TGTGACAGCAGAAGGGCCTCCTCGGGGGAGACCCAGTACTTC,CDSRRASSGETQYF
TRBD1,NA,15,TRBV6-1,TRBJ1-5,TGTGCCAGTAATGATCAGGGACAGGGGAATCAGCCCCAGCATTTT,CASNDQGQGNQPQHF
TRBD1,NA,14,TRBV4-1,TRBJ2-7,TGCGCCAGCAGCGAAGGACAGGGTGATCTCGAGCAATACTTC,CASSEGQGDLEQYF
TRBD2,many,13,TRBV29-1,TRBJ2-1,TGCAGCGTGGCCGGGACTAGCCGCAATGAGCGGTTCTTC,CSVAGTSRNERFF
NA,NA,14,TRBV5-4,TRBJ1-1,TGTGGCAGCAGCTTGGGGCGGACCAACACTGAAGCTTTCTTT,CGSSLGRTNTEAFF
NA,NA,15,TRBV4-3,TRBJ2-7,TGCGCCAGCAGCCAAGATAGGGGGGCGGGATGCGAGCAGTACTTC,CASSQDRGAGCEQYF
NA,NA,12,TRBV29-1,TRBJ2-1,TGTGGCGTCCGACAGGGAGGCAATGAGCTGTTCTTC,CGVRQGGNELFF
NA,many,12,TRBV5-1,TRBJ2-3,TGCGCCAGCAGCTTGAGTTCAGATACGCAGTATTTT,CASSLSSDTQYF
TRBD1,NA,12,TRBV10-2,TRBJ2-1,TGTGCCAGCAGCCACAGGGGGGATGAGCAGTTCTTC,CASSHRGDEQFF
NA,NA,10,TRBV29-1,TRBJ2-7,TGCAGCGTTGAAGAGGCCGATCAATACTTC,CSVEEADQYF
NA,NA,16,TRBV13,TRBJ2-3,TGTGCCAGCAGCGCCAGGGGGGGGATAAGTTCAGATACGCAGTATTTT,CASSARGGISSDTQYF
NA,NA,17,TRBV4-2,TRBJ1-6,TGTGCCAGCAGCCAAGACATTACAGGGAGTCTCAATTCACCCCTCCACTTT,CASSQDITGSLNSPLHF
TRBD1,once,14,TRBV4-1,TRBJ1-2,TGCGCCAGCGGCCAGGCCGACAGGGGCTATGGCTACACCTTC,CASGQADRGYGYTF
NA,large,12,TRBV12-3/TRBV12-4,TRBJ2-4,TGTGCCAGCAGTTTGTCCCAAAACATTCAGTACTTC,CASSLSQNIQYF
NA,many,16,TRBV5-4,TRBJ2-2,TGTGCCAGCAGCTCCAGTCCACCAAAGAACACCGGGGAGCTGTTTTTT,CASSSSPPKNTGELFF
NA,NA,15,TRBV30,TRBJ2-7,TGTGCCTGGAGTTTAAGATTAGGGCTTACCTACGAGCAGTACTTC,CAWSLRLGLTYEQYF
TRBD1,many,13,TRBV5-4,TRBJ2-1,TGTGCCAGCAACCGGGACAGGGAATTTGAGCAGTTCTTC,CASNRDREFEQFF
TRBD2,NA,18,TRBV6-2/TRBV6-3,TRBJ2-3,TGTGCCAGCAGTTGGACTAGCGGGAGGATCGCTAACACAGATAAGCAGTATTTT,CASSWTSGRIANTDKQYF
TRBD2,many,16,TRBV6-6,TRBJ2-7,TGTGCCAGCAGTCCGAAACTAGCGGGAATACCCTACGAGCAGTACTTC,CASSPKLAGIPYEQYF
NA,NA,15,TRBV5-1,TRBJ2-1,TGCGCCAGCAGCTTGGTTTCCAGCGAATACAGTGAGCAGTCCTTC,CASSLVSSEYSEQSF
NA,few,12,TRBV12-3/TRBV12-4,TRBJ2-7,TGTGCCAGTACCTCGGGCCTCCACGAGCAGTACTTC,CASTSGLHEQYF
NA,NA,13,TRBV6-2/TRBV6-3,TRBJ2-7,TGTGCCAGCGCCGCAAATTGTGGGGACGAGCAGTACTTC,CASAANCGDEQYF
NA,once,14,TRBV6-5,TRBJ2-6,TGTGCCAGCAATTCCGTCGCGGGGGCCAACATCCTGACTTTC,CASNSVAGANILTF
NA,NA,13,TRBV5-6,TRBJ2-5,TGTGCCAGCAGCTTTGAACAGGGCGAGACCCAGTACTTC,CASSFEQGETQYF